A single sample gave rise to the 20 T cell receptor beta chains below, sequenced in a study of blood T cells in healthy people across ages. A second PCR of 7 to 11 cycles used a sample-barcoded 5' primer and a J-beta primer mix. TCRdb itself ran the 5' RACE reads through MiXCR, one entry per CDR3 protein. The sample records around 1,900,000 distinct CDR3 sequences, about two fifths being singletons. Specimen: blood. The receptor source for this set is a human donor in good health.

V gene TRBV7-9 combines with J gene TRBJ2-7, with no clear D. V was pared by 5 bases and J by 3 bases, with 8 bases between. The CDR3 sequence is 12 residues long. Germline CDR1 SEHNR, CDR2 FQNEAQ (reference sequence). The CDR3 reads CASSRSIYEQYF. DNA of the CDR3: TGTGCCAGCAGCCGCAGTATCTACGAGCAGTACTTC.

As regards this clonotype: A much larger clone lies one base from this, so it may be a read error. CDR3: CSARHKETQYF. As DNA, the CDR3 is TGCAGTGCTAGACATAAAGAGACCCAGTACTTC. This rearrangement joins TRBV20-1 to TRBJ2-5; unclear D gene. CDR1 is DFQATT and CDR2 is SNEGSKA in the germline V gene (reference sequence). V shed 2 bases and J shed 3 bases, with 4 bases lying between them. The CDR3 length is 11 residues.

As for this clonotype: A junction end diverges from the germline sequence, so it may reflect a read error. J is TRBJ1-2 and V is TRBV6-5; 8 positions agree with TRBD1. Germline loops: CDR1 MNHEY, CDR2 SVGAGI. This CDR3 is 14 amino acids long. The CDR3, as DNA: TGTGCCAGAAGTTACGACAGGGGCGGATGGGGCTACACCTTC. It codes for CARSYDRGGWGYTF.

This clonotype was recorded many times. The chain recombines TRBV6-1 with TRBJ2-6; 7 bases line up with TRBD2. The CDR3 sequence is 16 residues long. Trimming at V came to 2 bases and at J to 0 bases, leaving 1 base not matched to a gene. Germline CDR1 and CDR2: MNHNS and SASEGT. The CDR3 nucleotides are TGTGCCAGCAGTGAAAGCGGGGCCTCTGGGGCCAACGTCCTGACTTTC. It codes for CASSESGASGANVLTF.

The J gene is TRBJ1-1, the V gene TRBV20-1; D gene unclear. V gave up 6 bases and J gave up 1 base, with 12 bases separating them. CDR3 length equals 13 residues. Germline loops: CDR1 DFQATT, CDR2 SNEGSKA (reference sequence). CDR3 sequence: CSATRWTNTEAFF. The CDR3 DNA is TGCAGTGCAACGAGGTGGACGAACACTGAAGCTTTCTTT.

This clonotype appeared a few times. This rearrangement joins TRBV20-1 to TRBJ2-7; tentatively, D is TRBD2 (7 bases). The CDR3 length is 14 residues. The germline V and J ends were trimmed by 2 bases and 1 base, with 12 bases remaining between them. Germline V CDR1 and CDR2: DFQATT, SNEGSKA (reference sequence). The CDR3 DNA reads TGCAGTGCTAGATTGGAGGGGGGGTCCTACGAGCAGTACTTC. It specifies CSARLEGGSYEQYF.

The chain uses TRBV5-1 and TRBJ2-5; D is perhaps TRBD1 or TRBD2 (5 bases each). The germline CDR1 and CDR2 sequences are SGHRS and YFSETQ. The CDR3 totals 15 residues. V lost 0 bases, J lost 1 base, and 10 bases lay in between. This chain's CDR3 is CASSLAAGTQETQYF. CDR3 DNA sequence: TGCGCCAGCAGCTTGGCAGCTGGGACCCAAGAGACCCAGTACTTC.

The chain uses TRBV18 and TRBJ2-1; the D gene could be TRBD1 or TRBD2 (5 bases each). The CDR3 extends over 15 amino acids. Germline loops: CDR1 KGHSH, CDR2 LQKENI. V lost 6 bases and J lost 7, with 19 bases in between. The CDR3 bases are TGTGCCAGCTCTCCCGGGACGGGGAAGGGGAATGAGCAGTTCTTC. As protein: CASSPGTGKGNEQFF.

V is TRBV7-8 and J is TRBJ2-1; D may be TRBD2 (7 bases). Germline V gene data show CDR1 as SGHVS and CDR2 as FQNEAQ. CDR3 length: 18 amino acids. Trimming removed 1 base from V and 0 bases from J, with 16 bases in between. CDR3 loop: CASSLGRGRGTSYNEQFF. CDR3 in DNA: TGTGCCAGCAGCTTAGGGCGGGGGAGGGGGACCTCCTACAATGAGCAGTTCTTC.

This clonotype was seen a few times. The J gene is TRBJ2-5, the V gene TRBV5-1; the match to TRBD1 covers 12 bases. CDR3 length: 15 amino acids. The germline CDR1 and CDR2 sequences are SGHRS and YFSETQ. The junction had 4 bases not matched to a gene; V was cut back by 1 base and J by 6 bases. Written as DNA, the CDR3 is TGCGCCAGCAGCTTGTCGGGACAGGGGGCGAAGACCCAGTACTTC. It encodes CASSLSGQGAKTQYF.

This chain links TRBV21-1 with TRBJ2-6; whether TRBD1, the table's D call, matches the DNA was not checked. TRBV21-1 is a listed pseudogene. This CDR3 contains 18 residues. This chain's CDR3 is CASTLLDRTHSGANVLTF. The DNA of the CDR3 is TGTGCCAGCACCCTACTCGACAGGACCCACTCTGGGGCCAACGTCCTGACTTTC.

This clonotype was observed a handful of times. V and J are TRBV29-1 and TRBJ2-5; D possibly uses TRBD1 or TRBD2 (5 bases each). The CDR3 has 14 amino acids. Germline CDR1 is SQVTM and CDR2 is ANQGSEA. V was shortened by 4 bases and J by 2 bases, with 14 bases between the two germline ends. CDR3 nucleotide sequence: TGCAGCGTTGGTGGGGGAGAACTTCAAGAGACCCAGTACTTC. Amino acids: CSVGGGELQETQYF.

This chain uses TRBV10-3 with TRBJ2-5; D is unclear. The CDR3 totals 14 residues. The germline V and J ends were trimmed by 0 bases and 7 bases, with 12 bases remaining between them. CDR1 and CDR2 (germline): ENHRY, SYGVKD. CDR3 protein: CAISESAAHWTQYF. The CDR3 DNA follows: TGTGCCATCAGTGAGTCGGCGGCCCATTGGACCCAGTACTTC.

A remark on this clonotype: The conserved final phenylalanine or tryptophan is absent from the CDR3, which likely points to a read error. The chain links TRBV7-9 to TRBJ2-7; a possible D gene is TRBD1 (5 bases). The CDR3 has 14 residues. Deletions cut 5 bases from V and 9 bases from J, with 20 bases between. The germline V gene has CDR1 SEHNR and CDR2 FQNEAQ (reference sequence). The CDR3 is CASSPPTDNSVQYC. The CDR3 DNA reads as TGTGCCAGCAGCCCACCGACAGATAACTCAGTGCAGTACTGC.

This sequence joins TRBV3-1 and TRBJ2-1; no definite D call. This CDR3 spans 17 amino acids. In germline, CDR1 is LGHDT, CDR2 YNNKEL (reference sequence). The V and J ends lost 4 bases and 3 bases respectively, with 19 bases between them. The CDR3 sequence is CASSPKGYSTYYNEQFF. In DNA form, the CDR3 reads TGTGCCAGCAGCCCAAAAGGGTACTCCACATACTACAATGAGCAGTTCTTC.

CDR3 sequence: CASGLELTPDSPNTEAFF. The CDR3 region has the DNA TGTGCTAGTGGTTTGGAGTTGACCCCCGACAGTCCTAACACTGAAGCTTTCTTT. The genes are TRBV12-5 and TRBJ1-1; maybe TRBD1 (5 bases). The CDR3 loop spans 18 amino acids. Per germline, CDR1 LGHNT and CDR2 FRNRAP. Trimming stripped 1 base from V and 2 bases from J, with 20 bases between. The full variable domain, with the rest looked up from reference TRBV12-5 and TRBJ1-1, is DARVTQTPRHKVTEMGQEVTMRCQPILGHNTVFWYRQTMMQGLELLAYFRNRAPLDDSGMPKDRFSAEMPDATLATLKIQPSEPRDSAVYFCASGLELTPDSPNTEAFFGQGTRLTVV.

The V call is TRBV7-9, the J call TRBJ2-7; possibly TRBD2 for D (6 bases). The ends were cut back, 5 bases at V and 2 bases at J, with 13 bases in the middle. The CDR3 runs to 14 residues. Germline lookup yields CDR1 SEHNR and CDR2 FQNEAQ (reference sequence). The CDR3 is CASSQSGYAYEQYF. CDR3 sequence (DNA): TGTGCCAGCAGCCAAAGCGGGTACGCCTACGAGCAGTACTTC.

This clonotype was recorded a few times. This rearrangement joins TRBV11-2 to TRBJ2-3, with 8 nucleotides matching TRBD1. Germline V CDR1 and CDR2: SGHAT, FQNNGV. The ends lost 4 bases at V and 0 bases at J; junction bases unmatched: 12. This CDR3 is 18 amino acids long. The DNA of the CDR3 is TGTGCCAGCAGCTCACCAACCGGGACAGGCGCTAGCACAGATACGCAGTATTTT. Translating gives CASSSPTGTGASTDTQYF.

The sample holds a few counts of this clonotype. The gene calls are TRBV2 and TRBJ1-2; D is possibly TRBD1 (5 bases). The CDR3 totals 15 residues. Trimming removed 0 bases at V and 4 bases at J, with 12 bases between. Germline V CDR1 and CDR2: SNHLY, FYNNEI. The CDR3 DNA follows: TGTGCCAGCAGTGAAGCTTCGGCCGGGACCTATGGCTACACCTTC. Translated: CASSEASAGTYGYTF.

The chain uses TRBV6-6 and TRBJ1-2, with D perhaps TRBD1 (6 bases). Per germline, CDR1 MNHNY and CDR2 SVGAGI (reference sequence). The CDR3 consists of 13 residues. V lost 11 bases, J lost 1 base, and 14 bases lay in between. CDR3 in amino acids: CAADRRNNYGYTF. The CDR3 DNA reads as TGTGCCGCCGACAGGAGAAATAACTATGGCTACACCTTC.